The next 3 T cell receptor beta chains were all read from a single sample in a study of identical twins (dated by TCRdb to about 2016). Receptors were amplified or captured by 5' RACE. Sequencing was performed on an Illumina HiSeq 2000. Starting from the raw public reads, TCRdb applied fastp trimming at Q25, assembled clones with MiXCR and retained in-frame beta chains. CDR3 protein sequences are deduplicated, and each keeps its most common genes and DNA. For this sample there are about 810,000 distinct CDR3 sequences; 9% to 15% appear just once. Around 1.6% of the sample lies in the top ten. This sample was also put to use in a study of yellow fever vaccine responses in identical twins.

Sequenced material: PBMCs. The receptor set was obtained from a woman aged 18 to 35 in good health.

The chain is built from TRBV5-1 and TRBJ2-3; D gene unclear. The CDR3 is made up of 14 amino acids. Germline CDR1 SGHRS, CDR2 YFSETQ. Trimming pared 1 base from V and 5 bases from J, leaving 11 bases between. The CDR3 spells CASSLRWGEDTQYF. CDR3 in DNA: TGCGCCAGCAGCTTGAGGTGGGGTGAAGATACGCAGTATTTT.

The chain carries TRBV7-9 and TRBJ2-3; tentatively, D is TRBD2 (6 bases). Trimming left V 1 base short and J 2 bases short, with 13 bases between. The CDR3 spans 16 residues. Per germline, CDR1 SEHNR and CDR2 FQNEAQ (reference sequence). Here the CDR3 reads CASSLGRAGATDTQYF. The CDR3 DNA follows: TGTGCCAGCAGCTTAGGGAGGGCCGGAGCCACAGATACGCAGTATTTT.

The chain carries TRBV5-1 and TRBJ2-4, with TRBD2 identical over 16 bases. Unmatched junction bases numbered 3, after V lost 4 bases and J lost 5 bases. The CDR3 is 16 amino acids. Per germline, CDR1 SGHRS and CDR2 YFSETQ. The CDR3 DNA sequence: TGCGCCAGCAGCGGGACTAGCGGGAGGGCCGAAAACATTCAGTACTTC. This translates into CASSGTSGRAENIQYF.